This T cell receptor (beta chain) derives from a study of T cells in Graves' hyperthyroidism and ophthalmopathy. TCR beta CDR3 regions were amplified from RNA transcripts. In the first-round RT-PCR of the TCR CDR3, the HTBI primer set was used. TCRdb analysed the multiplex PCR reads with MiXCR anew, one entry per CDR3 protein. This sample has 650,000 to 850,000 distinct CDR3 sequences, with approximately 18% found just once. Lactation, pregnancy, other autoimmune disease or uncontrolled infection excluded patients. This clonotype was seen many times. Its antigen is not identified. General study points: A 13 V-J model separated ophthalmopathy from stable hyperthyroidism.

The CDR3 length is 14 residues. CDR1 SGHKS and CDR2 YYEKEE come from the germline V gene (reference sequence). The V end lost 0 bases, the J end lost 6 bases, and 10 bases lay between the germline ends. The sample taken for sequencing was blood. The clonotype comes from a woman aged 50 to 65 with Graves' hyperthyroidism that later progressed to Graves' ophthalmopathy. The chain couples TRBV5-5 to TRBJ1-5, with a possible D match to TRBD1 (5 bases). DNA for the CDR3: TGTGCCAGCAGCTTGGAGGGGTCAGGTCAGCCCCAGCATTTT. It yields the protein CASSLEGSGQPQHF.